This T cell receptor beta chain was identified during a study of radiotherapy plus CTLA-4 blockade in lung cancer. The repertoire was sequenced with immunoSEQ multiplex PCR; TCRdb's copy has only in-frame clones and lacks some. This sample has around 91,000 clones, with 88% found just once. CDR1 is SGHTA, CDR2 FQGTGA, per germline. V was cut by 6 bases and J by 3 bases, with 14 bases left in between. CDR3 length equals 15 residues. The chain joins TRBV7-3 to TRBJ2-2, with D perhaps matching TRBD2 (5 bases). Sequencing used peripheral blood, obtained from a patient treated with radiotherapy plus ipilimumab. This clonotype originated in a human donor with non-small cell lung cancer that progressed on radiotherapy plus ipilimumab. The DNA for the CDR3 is TGTGCCAGCAGGGAGTCCGGGGATTACACCGGGGAGCTGTTTTTT. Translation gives CASRESGDYTGELFF.